This TCR beta chain derives from a study of T cell responses to AZD1222 COVID-19 vaccine. Germline CDR1 SNHLY, CDR2 FYNNEI. Trimming removed 5 bases at V and 6 bases at J, with 16 bases between. The CDR3 has 15 amino acids. Regarding the study as a whole: Of the AZD1222 recipients, only 5 to 7 were seropositive at baseline. Clonal diversity was possibly underestimated, and the donors were mostly white British, with more females. Samples come after the peak T cell response, not at day 14.

A note on this clone: Antigen: not known.

The table came from immunoSEQ multiplex PCR; TCRdb's copy has only in-frame clones and leaves some out. The sample gives some 100,000 clones, about 90% of which show up once; 16% is in the top ten. This sequence originates from an adult in good health. The chain recombines TRBV2 with TRBJ2-2, with D possibly TRBD2 on 6 matching bases. This sample comprised peripheral blood, obtained on day 0 of AZD1222 vaccination. The CDR3 DNA follows: TGTGCCAGCAGTTCTACAGGTTGGAGGGCCGGGGAGCTGTTTTTT. Its translation is CASSSTGWRAGELFF.